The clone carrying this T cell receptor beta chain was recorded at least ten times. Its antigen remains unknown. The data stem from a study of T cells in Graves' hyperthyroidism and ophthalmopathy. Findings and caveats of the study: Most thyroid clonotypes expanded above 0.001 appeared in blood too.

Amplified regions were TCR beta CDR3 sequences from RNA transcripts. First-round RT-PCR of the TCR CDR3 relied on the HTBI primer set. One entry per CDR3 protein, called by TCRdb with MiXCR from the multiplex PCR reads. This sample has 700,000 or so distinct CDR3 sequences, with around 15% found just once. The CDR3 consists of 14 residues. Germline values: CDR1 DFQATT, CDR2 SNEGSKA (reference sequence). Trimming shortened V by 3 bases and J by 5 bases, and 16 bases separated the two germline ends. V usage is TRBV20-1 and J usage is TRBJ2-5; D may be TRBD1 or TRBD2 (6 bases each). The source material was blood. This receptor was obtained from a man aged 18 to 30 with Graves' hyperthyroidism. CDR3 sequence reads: CSARGWGAGETQYF. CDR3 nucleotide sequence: TGCAGTGCTAGGGGATGGGGGGCTGGGGAGACCCAGTACTTC.